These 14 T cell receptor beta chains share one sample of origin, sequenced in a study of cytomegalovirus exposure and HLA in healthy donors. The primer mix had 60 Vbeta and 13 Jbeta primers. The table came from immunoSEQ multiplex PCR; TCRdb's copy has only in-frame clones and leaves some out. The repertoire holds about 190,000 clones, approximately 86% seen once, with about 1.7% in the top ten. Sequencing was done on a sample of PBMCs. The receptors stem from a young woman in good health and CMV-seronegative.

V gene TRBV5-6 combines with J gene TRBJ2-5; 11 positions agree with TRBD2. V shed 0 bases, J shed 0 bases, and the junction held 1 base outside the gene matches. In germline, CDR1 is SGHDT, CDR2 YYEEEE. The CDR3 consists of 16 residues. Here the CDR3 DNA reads TGTGCCAGCAGCTTGGCTAGCGGGGGGAACCAAGAGACCCAGTACTTC. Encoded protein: CASSLASGGNQETQYF.

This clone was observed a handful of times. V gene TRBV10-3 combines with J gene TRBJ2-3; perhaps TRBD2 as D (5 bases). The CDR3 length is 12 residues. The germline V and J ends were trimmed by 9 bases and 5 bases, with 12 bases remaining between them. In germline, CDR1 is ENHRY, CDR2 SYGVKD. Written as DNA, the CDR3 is TGTGCCATTGGAGCGGTTGTAGATACGCAGTATTTT. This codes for CAIGAVVDTQYF.

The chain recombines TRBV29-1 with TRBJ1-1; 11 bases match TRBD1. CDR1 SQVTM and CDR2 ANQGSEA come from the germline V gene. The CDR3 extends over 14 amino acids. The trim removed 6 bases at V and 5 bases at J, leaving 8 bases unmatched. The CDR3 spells CSVLDRGQGTEAFF. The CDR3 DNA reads TGCAGCGTGTTGGACAGGGGGCAAGGAACTGAAGCTTTCTTT.

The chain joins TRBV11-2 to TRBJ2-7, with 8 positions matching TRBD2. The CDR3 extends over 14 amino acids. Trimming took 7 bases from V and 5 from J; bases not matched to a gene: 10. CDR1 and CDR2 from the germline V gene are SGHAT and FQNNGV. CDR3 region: CASKMTAGGHEQYF. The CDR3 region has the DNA TGTGCCAGCAAAATGACCGCGGGGGGTCACGAGCAGTACTTC.

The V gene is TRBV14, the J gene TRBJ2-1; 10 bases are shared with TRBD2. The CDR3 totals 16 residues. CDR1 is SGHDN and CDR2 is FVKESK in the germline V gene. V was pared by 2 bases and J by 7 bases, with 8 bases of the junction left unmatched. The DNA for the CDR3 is TGTGCCAGCAGCCAACTTAGCGGGAGGTACTTAAATGAGCAGTTCTTC. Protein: CASSQLSGRYLNEQFF.

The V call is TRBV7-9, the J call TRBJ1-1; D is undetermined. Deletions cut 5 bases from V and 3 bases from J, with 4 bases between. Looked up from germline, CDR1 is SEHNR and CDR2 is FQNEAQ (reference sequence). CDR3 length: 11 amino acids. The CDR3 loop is CASSEYTEAFF. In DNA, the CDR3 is TGTGCCAGCAGCGAGTACACTGAAGCTTTCTTT.

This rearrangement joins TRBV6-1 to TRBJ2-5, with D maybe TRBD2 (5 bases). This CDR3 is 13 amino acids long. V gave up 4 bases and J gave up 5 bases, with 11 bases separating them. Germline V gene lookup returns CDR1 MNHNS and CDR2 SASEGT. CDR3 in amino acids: CASSVPGRETQYF. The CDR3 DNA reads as TGTGCCAGCAGTGTACCGGGAAGGGAGACCCAGTACTTC.

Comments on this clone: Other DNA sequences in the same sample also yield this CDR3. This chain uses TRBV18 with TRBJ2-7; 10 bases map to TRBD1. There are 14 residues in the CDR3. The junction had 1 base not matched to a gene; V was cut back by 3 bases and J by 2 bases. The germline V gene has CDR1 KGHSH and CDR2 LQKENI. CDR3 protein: CASSPGQGAYEQYF. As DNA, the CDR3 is TGTGCCAGCTCACCTGGACAGGGGGCCTACGAGCAGTACTTC.

CDR3 DNA: TGTGCCAGCAGGATGACAGGGTTTTCTTCCTACGAGCAGTACTTC. Protein sequence: CASRMTGFSSYEQYF. The chain links TRBV6-5 to TRBJ2-7; 7 nucleotides line up with TRBD1. V shed 6 bases and J 1 base; nucleotides not matched to a gene: 9. CDR1 is MNHEY and CDR2 is SVGAGI in the germline V gene. CDR3 size: 15 residues.

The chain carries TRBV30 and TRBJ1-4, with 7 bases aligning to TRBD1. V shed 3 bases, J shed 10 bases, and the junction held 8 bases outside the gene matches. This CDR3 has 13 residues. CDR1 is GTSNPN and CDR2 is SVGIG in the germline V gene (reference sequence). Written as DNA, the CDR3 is TGTGCCTGGAGCCCAGGACAGGAAGGAAAACTGTTTTTT. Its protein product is CAWSPGQEGKLFF.

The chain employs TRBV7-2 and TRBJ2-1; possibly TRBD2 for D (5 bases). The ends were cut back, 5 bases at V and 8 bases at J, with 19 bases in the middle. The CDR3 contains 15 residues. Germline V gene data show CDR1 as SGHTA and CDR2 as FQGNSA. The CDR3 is CASSPRPTGYDEQFF. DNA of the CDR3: TGTGCCAGCAGCCCCCGGCCAACGGGGTACGATGAGCAGTTCTTC. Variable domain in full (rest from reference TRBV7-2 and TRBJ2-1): GAGVSQSPSNKVTEKGKDVELRCDPISGHTALYWYRQSLGQGLEFLIYFQGNSAPDKSGLPSDRFSAERTGGSVSTLTIQRTQQEDSAVYLCASSPRPTGYDEQFFGPGTRLTVL.

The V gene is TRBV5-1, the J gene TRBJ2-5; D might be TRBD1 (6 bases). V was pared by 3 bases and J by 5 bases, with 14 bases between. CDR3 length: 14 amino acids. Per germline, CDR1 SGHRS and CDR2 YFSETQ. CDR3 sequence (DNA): TGCGCCAGCAGCTGGACAGATCCTAGGGAGACCCAGTACTTC. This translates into CASSWTDPRETQYF.

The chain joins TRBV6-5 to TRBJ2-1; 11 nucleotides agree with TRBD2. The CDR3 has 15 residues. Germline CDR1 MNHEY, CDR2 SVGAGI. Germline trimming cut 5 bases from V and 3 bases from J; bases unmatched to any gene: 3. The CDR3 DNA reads TGTGCCAGCAGTACCGGGACTAGCGGCTACAATGAGCAGTTCTTC. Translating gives CASSTGTSGYNEQFF.

The CDR3 DNA reads as TGTGCCAGCAGAGTAGACAGCATGAACACTGAAGCTTTCTTT. Protein: CASRVDSMNTEAFF. The chain couples TRBV6-4 to TRBJ1-1; D perhaps matches TRBD1 (5 bases). V dropped 6 bases and J dropped 0 bases, with 11 bases sitting between them. The V gene's germline CDR1 is MRHNA and CDR2 SNTAGT. The CDR3 runs 14 residues.